This TCR beta chain was sequenced during a study of metastatic and nonmetastatic thyroid tumors. Notes on the study in general: Versus benign nodules, malignant thyroid tumors reportedly had significantly higher TCR beta diversity, in blood and tumor.

This clone was picked up many times. Its target is not known. V shed 5 bases, J shed 4 bases, and the junction held 8 bases outside the gene matches. CDR3 length equals 15 residues. In germline, CDR1 is SEHNR, CDR2 FQNEAQ (reference sequence). Nobody among the patients had been given any treatment before thyroid surgery. Original methodology: Using the CDR3 differences seen across clinicopathological groups, the authors built a distant-metastasis classifier for papillary thyroid cancer, which was meant to discriminate distant-metastatic patients. TCRdb reanalyzed the PCR reads with MiXCR. The V and J calls, along with clone size, are taken from TCRdb and not from the paper's own processing. The sample includes some 20,000 clones, 9.5% to 13% of them seen just once.

The sequence was collected from a female donor with papillary thyroid cancer or a benign thyroid nodule (not recorded which). Some clones in this sample may be carry-over from other donors' samples. The chain uses TRBV7-9 and TRBJ1-3; TRBD1 agrees at 7 bases. The sequencing input was blood. CDR3 sequence reads: CASSQKTGSGNTIYF. CDR3 nucleotides: TGTGCCAGCAGCCAGAAGACAGGGTCCGGAAACACCATATATTTT.